The 14 T cell receptor beta chains below all came from one sample that was sequenced in a study of blood T cell repertoires in COVID-19. Generated by immunoSEQ multiplex PCR, the TCRdb table keeps only in-frame clones and is missing some. The data show some 190,000 clones, more than 75% seen once. The sequencing input was PBMCs or T cells enriched from blood (not recorded which). The receptors were sampled from a man aged 30-40 years with acute COVID-19.

This clone showed up just once. The J gene is TRBJ2-7, the V gene TRBV23-1, with 9 bases that match TRBD1. TRBV23-1 is recorded as an ORF, its role being uncertain. After removal of 0 bases from V and 5 bases from J, the junction contained 5 bases not matched to a gene. The CDR3 sequence is 15 residues long. The CDR3 here is CASSQSWGQGHEQYF. In nucleotides, the CDR3 is TGCGCCAGCAGTCAATCGTGGGGACAGGGCCACGAGCAGTACTTC.

This clone has only one observation. The chain carries TRBV29-1 and TRBJ2-3; TRBD1 agrees at 9 bases. Germline V gene data show CDR1 as SQVTM and CDR2 as ANQGSEA. The CDR3 is 13 amino acids. Here the CDR3 DNA reads TGCAGTGTACAGGGGGCGAGGACAGATACGCAGTATTTT. Its translation: CSVQGARTDTQYF.

The chain employs TRBV7-3 and TRBJ2-1, with D possibly matching TRBD2 (5 bases). There are 15 residues in the CDR3. Germline lookup yields CDR1 SGHTA and CDR2 FQGTGA. V was clipped by 2 bases and J by 0 bases, with 8 bases between them. The CDR3 coding sequence is TGTGCCAGCAGCTTATCAGCGGTCTCCTACAATGAGCAGTTCTTC. Its translation: CASSLSAVSYNEQFF.

V is TRBV23-1 and J is TRBJ1-5, with 7 bases identical to TRBD1. TRBV23-1 is known as an ORF, though its function is uncertain. This CDR3 is 17 amino acids long. Unmatched junction bases numbered 12, after V lost 0 bases and J lost 7 bases. The CDR3 DNA reads TGCGCCAGCAGTCAATCGACCGGGACAGCCGGACGACAGCCCCAGCATTTT. Translation: CASSQSTGTAGRQPQHF.

In this sample, this clone turned up a few times. The chain uses TRBV30 and TRBJ1-6, with D tentatively TRBD1 (5 bases). Germline V gene lookup returns CDR1 GTSNPN and CDR2 SVGIG (reference sequence). V lost 2 bases and J 8 bases, leaving 16 bases between the germline ends. The CDR3 consists of 15 residues. The CDR3 region is CAWSPRAGVDSPLHF. CDR3 coding DNA: TGTGCCTGGAGTCCACGGGCGGGGGTCGATTCACCCCTCCACTTT.

The V gene is TRBV14, the J gene TRBJ1-2; D gene unclear. The V end lost 1 base, the J end lost 4 bases, and 7 bases lay between the germline ends. Germline loops: CDR1 SGHDN, CDR2 FVKESK. The CDR3 runs 13 residues. The CDR3 region has the DNA TGTGCCAGCAGCCAAGTACAGAGCTATGGCTACACCTTC. Amino acids: CASSQVQSYGYTF.

The rearrangement joins TRBV5-5 to TRBJ2-7, with TRBD1 as a possible D gene (6 bases). The germline V and J ends were trimmed by 0 bases and 3 bases, with 13 bases remaining between them. The length of the CDR3 is 15 residues. The germline V gene encodes CDR1 SGHKS and CDR2 YYEKEE (reference sequence). As DNA, the CDR3 is TGTGCCAGCAGCTTGGCTATAGGCAGGGGCTACGAGCAGTACTTC. It codes for CASSLAIGRGYEQYF.

V usage is TRBV6-5 and J usage is TRBJ1-1; the D is unclear. The CDR3 contains 14 residues. V was clipped by 2 bases and J by 1 base, with 8 bases between them. CDR1 and CDR2 (germline): MNHEY, SVGAGI. The DNA for the CDR3 is TGTGCCAGCAGTTACGCGGAAGGGAACACTGAAGCTTTCTTT. It specifies CASSYAEGNTEAFF.

The chain employs TRBV19 and TRBJ1-1; no clear D gene. Germline CDR1 is LNHDA and CDR2 is SQIVND (reference sequence). This CDR3 is built from 17 residues. V gave up 3 bases and J gave up 6 bases, with 23 bases separating them. For the CDR3, the DNA is TGTGCCAGTAGTATGCGAGGTTGGCGAAGCCTTTTCCCTGAAGCTTTCTTT. Translation gives CASSMRGWRSLFPEAFF.

The J gene is TRBJ1-4, the V gene TRBV28; D call uncertain. The ends were cut back, 8 bases at V and 2 bases at J, with 12 bases in the middle. The CDR3 sequence is 14 residues long. Germline loops: CDR1 MDHEN, CDR2 SYDVKM. CDR3 in DNA: TGTGCCAGCGCGATGGAGTTCACTAATGAAAAACTGTTTTTT. Its protein is CASAMEFTNEKLFF. Filled out from reference TRBV28 and TRBJ1-4, the complete variable domain reads DVKVTQSSRYLVKRTGEKVFLECVQDMDHENMFWYRQDPGLGLRLIYFSYDVKMKEKGDIPEGYSVSREKKERFSLILESASTNQTSMYLCASAMEFTNEKLFFGSGTQLSVL.

The chain uses TRBV5-4 and TRBJ1-2; 9 bases are shared with TRBD1. Looked up from germline, CDR1 is SGHNT and CDR2 is YYREEE (reference sequence). The CDR3 extends over 16 amino acids. The V and J ends lost 4 bases and 0 bases, in that order; junction bases with no gene match: 7. CDR3 DNA sequence: TGTGCCAGCAGCCCTACAGGGGGCAGAGCTAACTATGGCTACACCTTC. Its translation: CASSPTGGRANYGYTF.

The V and J genes are TRBV19 and TRBJ1-5, with unresolved D. The CDR3 is made up of 14 amino acids. CDR1 and CDR2 from the germline V gene are LNHDA and SQIVND (reference sequence). Trimming pared 3 bases from V and 1 base from J, leaving 7 bases between. Here the CDR3 DNA reads TGTGCCAGTAGTATCTTTGCGAGCAATCAGCCCCAGCATTTT. This sequence encodes CASSIFASNQPQHF.

The V gene is TRBV5-4, the J gene TRBJ2-7, with D perhaps TRBD2 (6 bases). The germline CDR1 and CDR2 sequences are SGHNT and YYREEE (reference sequence). This CDR3 region has 14 residues. Trimming removed 4 bases at V and 4 bases at J, with 15 bases between. CDR3 protein: CASSPGGSGYEQYF. CDR3 DNA sequence: TGTGCCAGCAGCCCCGGTGGTAGCGGTTACGAGCAGTACTTC.

The chain recombines TRBV18 with TRBJ1-5; 9 nucleotides line up with TRBD1. CDR3 length: 14 amino acids. Germline V gives CDR1 KGHSH, CDR2 LQKENI. Trimming took 3 bases from V and 12 from J; bases not matched to a gene: 9. The CDR3 spells CASSPIKGTGLQHF. The CDR3 DNA reads as TGTGCCAGCTCACCGATAAAGGGGACAGGGCTCCAGCATTTT.